This entry concerns a single TCR beta chain. The antigen is not known. The V end lost 4 bases, the J end lost 4 bases, and 11 bases lay between the germline ends. This CDR3 has 13 residues. From germline, CDR1 is SGHRS and CDR2 YFSETQ. This record belongs to a study of T cell responses to AZD1222 COVID-19 vaccine. Using immunoSEQ multiplex PCR, the repertoire was profiled, and TCRdb retains in-frame clones only, with some absent. The data hold more than 100,000 clones, with roughly 87% observed a single time. Findings of the study overall: The breadth and depth of Spike-specific TCRs increased once two AZD1222 doses had been given. Donors were largely white British and mainly female; clonal diversity was possibly underestimated. Distributed over spike, vaccine-associated CD4 TCRs predominated at 160-218 and 743-854. Close to half of all spike-specific TCRs reportedly target regions of the variants that are unmutated.

The receptor was isolated from an adult in good health. The material was peripheral blood, obtained on day 0 of AZD1222 vaccination. The genes are TRBV5-1 and TRBJ1-2; D call uncertain. DNA of the CDR3: TGCGCCAGCAGCGCGGACGGCCCCTATGGCTACACCTTC. The encoded protein is CASSADGPYGYTF.